Following are 21 T cell receptor beta chains from one sample sequenced in a study of T-cell memory formation after mild COVID-19. From the 5' RACE reads, TCRdb called clonotypes with MiXCR, one entry per CDR3 protein. The data show tens of thousands of distinct CDR3 sequences, approximately 7.4% seen once. The sample was PBMCs or a T cell subset sorted from them (not recorded which). The receptors come from an adult woman who had mild COVID-19 (a few samples of this study predate the infection). Cell type and time point are not known.

This clonotype was detected ten times or more. The CDR3 loop reads CSANPLSGGQLTQYF. The CDR3 nucleotides are TGCAGTGCTAACCCCCTAAGCGGGGGTCAATTAACCCAGTACTTC. The gene calls are TRBV20-1 and TRBJ2-5; TRBD2 agrees at 8 bases. Germline V gives CDR1 DFQATT, CDR2 SNEGSKA (reference sequence). The V and J ends lost 4 bases and 8 bases, in that order; junction bases with no gene match: 15. This CDR3 contains 15 residues.

This clonotype came up a few times. This chain connects TRBV12-3 or TRBV12-4 to TRBJ2-7, with D possibly TRBD1 on 6 matching bases. The CDR3 has 14 residues. V was trimmed by 0 bases and J by 6 bases, leaving 12 bases between them. The CDR3 here is CASSLAQGMGEQYF. CDR3 sequence (DNA): TGTGCCAGCAGTTTAGCGCAGGGGATGGGCGAGCAGTACTTC.

Ten or more counts support this clonotype. V gene TRBV24-1 combines with J gene TRBJ2-3; TRBD1 might be the D (5 bases). The CDR3 contains 13 residues. The germline CDR1 and CDR2 sequences are KGHDR and SFDVKD. Between the trimmed V and J ends, which lost 12 bases and 3 bases, there was a span of 15 bases. The CDR3 DNA reads as TGTGCCTCGGCCCTCCAGGGTACAGATACGCAGTATTTT. As protein: CASALQGTDTQYF.

This clonotype was seen at least ten times. The chain combines TRBV20-1 with TRBJ2-1; 10 bases align to TRBD2. The CDR3 consists of 15 residues. J lost 3 bases, V lost 5 bases, and 7 bases had no gene match. Germline assignment: CDR1 DFQATT and CDR2 SNEGSKA (reference sequence). The CDR3 DNA is TGCAGTGCTCCCGGACTAGCGGTTCTCTACAATGAGCAGTTCTTC. Residues: CSAPGLAVLYNEQFF.

This clonotype was seen ten or more times. The V call is TRBV12-3 or TRBV12-4, the J call TRBJ2-5, with a possible D match to TRBD2 (5 bases). Trimming removed 6 bases at V and 9 bases at J, with 17 bases between. There are 13 residues in the CDR3. Here the CDR3 reads CASRDSVLGSQYF. The CDR3 nucleotides read TGTGCCAGCAGAGATAGCGTTCTAGGGTCCCAGTACTTC.

This clonotype was observed at least ten times. The rearrangement links TRBV5-4 to TRBJ2-5, with 9 bases that match TRBD1. V lost 4 bases to trimming and J lost 6 bases; unmatched junction nucleotides: 7. The CDR3 loop spans 14 amino acids. The V gene's germline CDR1 is SGHNT and CDR2 YYREEE (reference sequence). CDR3: CASSPGQGRQTQYF. The DNA for the CDR3 is TGTGCCAGCAGCCCCGGACAGGGGAGGCAGACCCAGTACTTC. Filled out from reference TRBV5-4 and TRBJ2-5, the complete variable domain reads ETGVTQSPTHLIKTRGQQVTLRCSSQSGHNTVSWYQQALGQGPQFIFQYYREEENGRGNFPPRFSGLQFPNYSSELNVNALELDDSALYLCASSPGQGRQTQYFGPGTRLLVL.

This clonotype was counted ten times or more. V is TRBV20-1 and J is TRBJ2-3; D remains unclear. The germline CDR1 and CDR2 sequences are DFQATT and SNEGSKA (reference sequence). Trimming took 6 bases from V and 0 from J, leaving 10 bases between them. The CDR3 extends over 13 amino acids. The CDR3 DNA reads as TGCAGTGCCCCTTTAGGGAGCACAGATACGCAGTATTTT. It yields the protein CSAPLGSTDTQYF.

This clonotype was counted many times. J is TRBJ2-1 and V is TRBV2; no clear D. Germline assignment: CDR1 SNHLY and CDR2 FYNNEI. The length of the CDR3 is 15 residues. V was pared by 4 bases and J by 0 bases, with 10 bases between. The CDR3: CASSVRWSSYNEQFF. CDR3 coding DNA: TGTGCCAGCAGTGTCAGGTGGAGCTCCTACAATGAGCAGTTCTTC. The entire variable domain, with the rest obtained from reference TRBV2 and TRBJ2-1, is as follows: EPEVTQTPSHQVTQMGQEVILRCVPISNHLYFYWYRQILGQKVEFLVSFYNNEISEKSEIFDDQFSVERPDGSNFTLKIRSTKLEDSAMYFCASSVRWSSYNEQFFGPGTRLTVL.

This clonotype was observed a handful of times. The chain joins TRBV9 to TRBJ2-1; perhaps TRBD1 as D (6 bases). In germline, CDR1 is SGDLS, CDR2 YYNGEE. The CDR3 runs to 15 residues. V was clipped by 3 bases and J by 8 bases, with 18 bases between them. The CDR3 loop reads CASSEGVTYGDEQFF. DNA for the CDR3: TGTGCCAGCAGCGAGGGGGTTACCTATGGGGATGAGCAGTTCTTC.

This clonotype was recorded at least ten times. This sequence joins TRBV7-3 and TRBJ2-7; TRBD2 matches at 7 bases. The CDR3 runs to 14 residues. Germline trimming cut 1 base from V and 0 bases from J; bases unmatched to any gene: 0. CDR1 is SGHTA and CDR2 is FQGTGA in the germline V gene. This chain's CDR3 is CASSLSGGSYEQYF. DNA of the CDR3: TGTGCCAGCAGCTTAAGCGGGGGCTCCTACGAGCAGTACTTC.

This clonotype was seen at least ten times. The chain carries TRBV29-1 and TRBJ1-5; TRBD1 matches at 7 bases. The CDR3 spans 13 residues. V lost 2 bases and J lost 6; bases outside the gene matches: 4. CDR1 is SQVTM and CDR2 is ANQGSEA in the germline V gene. CDR3 in amino acids: CSVESQGGQPQHF. The CDR3 nucleotides read TGCAGCGTTGAATCCCAGGGGGGTCAGCCCCAGCATTTT.

This clonotype has at least ten counts. The rearrangement links TRBV2 to TRBJ2-2, with TRBD1 matching over 10 bases. Trimming cost V 5 bases and J 5 bases; bases outside gene matches: 2. Germline V lookup: CDR1 SNHLY, CDR2 FYNNEI. The CDR3 is 14 amino acids. CDR3 sequence reads: CASSWTGGTGELFF. The CDR3 nucleotides are TGTGCCAGCAGTTGGACAGGGGGAACCGGGGAGCTGTTTTTT.

There are many counts of this clonotype. The chain carries TRBV7-2 and TRBJ2-3; TRBD2 agrees at 10 bases. CDR3 size: 17 residues. Germline V gives CDR1 SGHTA, CDR2 FQGNSA. V lost 7 bases, J lost 2 bases, and 12 bases stayed unmatched. CDR3 amino acids: CASTQFGTSVYTDTQYF. The DNA for the CDR3 is TGTGCCAGCACCCAATTCGGGACTAGCGTATACACAGATACGCAGTATTTT.

The table lists this clonotype with many counts. The V gene is TRBV24-1, the J gene TRBJ2-3; D is unresolved. The germline gives CDR1 KGHDR, CDR2 SFDVKD. Deletions cut 4 bases from V and 2 bases from J, with 3 bases between. The CDR3 is 12 residues long. The CDR3 DNA reads TGTGCCACCAGTGAACTCACAGATACGCAGTATTTT. This translates into CATSELTDTQYF.

This clonotype was counted ten times or more. The V gene is TRBV5-1, the J gene TRBJ2-1, with D tentatively TRBD1 (5 bases). There are 15 residues in the CDR3. V lost 5 bases to trimming and J lost 0 bases, with 12 bases between them. Germline CDR1 and CDR2: SGHRS and YFSETQ. The CDR3 DNA is TGCGCCAGCAGTGACCCAGGGTCCTCCTACAATGAGCAGTTCTTC. Translation gives CASSDPGSSYNEQFF.

The V and J genes are TRBV18 and TRBJ1-1, with D unclear. Trimming removed 3 bases from V and 1 base from J, with 6 bases in between. CDR1 is KGHSH, CDR2 LQKENI, per germline. The CDR3 extends over 13 amino acids. The CDR3 nucleotides read TGTGCCAGCTCACCGAACTGGAACACTGAAGCTTTCTTT. It specifies CASSPNWNTEAFF.

This clonotype was detected ten times or more. This chain connects TRBV6-6 to TRBJ2-6; D remains unclear. The CDR3 extends over 17 amino acids. V lost 2 bases, J lost 0 bases, and 11 bases lay in between. Per germline, CDR1 MNHNY and CDR2 SVGAGI (reference sequence). CDR3 bases: TGTGCCAGCAGTTACACAGTTGAAATCTCTGGGGCCAACGTCCTGACTTTC. Translating gives CASSYTVEISGANVLTF.

The V call is TRBV2, the J call TRBJ2-1; D is undetermined. V lost 4 bases and J lost 10, with 11 bases in between. Germline CDR1 reads SNHLY; CDR2 reads FYNNEI. This CDR3 region has 12 residues. The CDR3, as DNA: TGTGCCAGCAGTGGAACAGCCAGAGAGCAGTTCTTC. Translation gives CASSGTAREQFF.

This clonotype was found many times. The chain carries TRBV5-1 and TRBJ2-1; 11 bases match TRBD2. The CDR3 length is 17 residues. In germline, CDR1 is SGHRS, CDR2 YFSETQ. Germline trimming cut 0 bases from V and 7 bases from J; bases unmatched to any gene: 9. CDR3 coding DNA: TGCGCCAGCAGCTTGGGTACTAGCGGGAGTAGGAGGAATGAGCAGTTCTTC. Translated, it gives CASSLGTSGSRRNEQFF.

This clonotype was seen many times. This chain uses TRBV27 with TRBJ1-1; D call uncertain. With 5 bases removed from V and 1 base from J, the gap between germline ends came to 17 bases. Germline CDR1 and CDR2: MNHEY and SMNVEV (reference sequence). The length of the CDR3 is 16 residues. CDR3 residues: CASSTYRAVGNTEAFF. The CDR3, as DNA: TGTGCCAGCAGTACCTACCGGGCAGTTGGGAACACTGAAGCTTTCTTT.

This clonotype has only a few counts. Relative to the germline gene, one junction end is altered; a read error may explain this. The V and J genes are TRBV2 and TRBJ1-2; the D is unclear. From germline, CDR1 is SNHLY and CDR2 FYNNEI. This CDR3 is built from 13 residues. CDR3 region: CATNDGGISRWIF. The CDR3 nucleotides are TGTGCCACTAACGACGGTGGGATATCTCGGTGGATCTTC.